This section outlines one T cell receptor beta chain sequence together with its context. The target of this receptor is not known. No much larger clone is present one base from it, and per-base qualities are unavailable. V and J are truncated by 4 bases and 3 bases respectively, leaving an intervening sequence of 12 bases. CDR1 and CDR2 (SGHTA, FQGTGA) derive from the germline V gene. Including cysteine and phenylalanine, the CDR3 has 14 amino acids. The entry retains the CDR3 DNA only, 42 bases that are in frame from base 1. These data originate in a study of blood T cell repertoires in COVID-19 (dated by TCRdb to about 2020). With regard to the full study: Collaborator samples came from the United States, Italy and Spain and covered acute and convalescent phases of COVID-19. Where HLA class I and class II types were available, the types were taken from metadata supplied by the sample provider, not from assay-based typing. The prospective study material was composed of cDNA or gDNA derived from T cells, B-cell-depleted T cells, or PBMCs. A de-identified subject ID, COVID-19 status, age in years and sex were almost always included in the sample metadata. The repertoires were made available in a free public database intended to serve as a resource for research on the immune response to SARS-CoV-2. Deeply sampled blood TCRbeta repertoires from subjects exposed to, actively infected with, or recovered from COVID-19 were included in the dataset. The samples were drawn from two sources: the first 160 participants of the ongoing ImmuneRACE study, and 1,000 to 1,500 subjects contributed by 6 global collaborators. Here is what the overall study found, with its caveats: The amount of clinical and demographic metadata varied by source and participant and was provided uncurated.

The collaborating institutions used their own protocols to collect whole blood in K2EDTA tubes. Collaborator samples were shipped for TCRbeta analysis as frozen whole blood, isolated PBMCs, or DNA extracted from either sample type. The immunoSEQ Assay, a bias-controlled multiplex PCR, was used to amplify TCRbeta CDR3 regions from genomic DNA. As for the original processing: The number of nucleated cells in each sample was estimated by amplification of reference gene primers within the assay. To quantify the absolute abundance of each unique TCRbeta CDR3 rearrangement, sequence reads were collapsed and filtered. For each sample, productive Simpson clonality was calculated as the square root of Simpson's diversity index across productive rearrangements. TCRdb retrieved this table from immuneACCESS and kept in-frame rearrangements only. Not all clones are present; in checked studies, unresolved V genes account for under half, and no reason is known for the remainder. Clone size and V and J calls were adopted from that table, with D and trimming inferred from the DNA. Recorded for this sample are over 55,000 clones; around 76% of them occurred a single time. The top ten clonotypes cover around 22% of the sample.

This sequence was found in a woman aged 55-75 years with acute or convalescent COVID-19. This chain joins TRBV7-3 to TRBJ1-2; possibly the D gene is TRBD1, per 6 matching bases. What was sequenced was peripheral blood. The CDR3 protein is CASSSGQTDYGYTF. The DNA is as follows: TGTGCCAGCAGCTCCGGACAGACTGACTATGGCTACACCTTC.